A single sample is the source of the 27 T cell receptor beta chains below, sequenced in a study of T-cell reconstitution after alpha-beta-depleted transplantation in children. TCRbeta library construction was performed incorporating unique molecular identifiers. TCRdb used MiXCR to reprocess the PCR reads, holding one entry per CDR3 protein. The sample records around 72,000 distinct CDR3 sequences, approximately 4.4% being singletons. Sequenced material: PBMCs, mostly from graft donor cells, taken 180 days after TCRalphabeta/CD19-depleted stem cell transplant. The receptors here all came from a boy under two years old who had a stem cell transplant for acute myeloid leukemia, so the T cells may come from the graft donor.

This clonotype was recorded at least ten times. The V call is TRBV12-3 or TRBV12-4, the J call TRBJ1-5, with D perhaps matching TRBD1 (6 bases). V was trimmed by 6 bases and J by 0 bases, leaving 12 bases between them. The CDR3 spans 15 residues. The CDR3 loop is CASRQGLYSNQPQHF. CDR3 nucleotides: TGTGCCAGCAGACAGGGACTTTATAGCAATCAGCCCCAGCATTTT.

This clonotype was found many times. The V gene is TRBV9, the J gene TRBJ2-7; either TRBD1 or TRBD2 may fit D (5 bases each). Germline V gene lookup returns CDR1 SGDLS and CDR2 YYNGEE. V was cut by 7 bases and J by 3 bases, with 23 bases left in between. This CDR3 has 16 amino acids. The CDR3 bases are TGTGCCAGCGTCCTGGGGACCCAGGCTGGGAGCTACGAGCAGTACTTC. This gives the protein CASVLGTQAGSYEQYF.

This clonotype was detected many times. The V gene is TRBV6-2 or TRBV6-3, the J gene TRBJ2-7; TRBD1 agrees at 10 bases. Germline V lookup: CDR1 MNHEY, CDR2 SVGEGT. This CDR3 region has 19 residues. V lost 4 bases and J lost 0; bases outside the gene matches: 15. The CDR3 region has the DNA TGTGCCAGCAGTTCAATTATCTCGCCGGGACAGGGGCCCTCCTACGAGCAGTACTTC. It specifies CASSSIISPGQGPSYEQYF.

This clonotype was observed at least ten times. The V and J genes are TRBV28 and TRBJ1-5; no reliable D call. Germline CDR1 reads MDHEN; CDR2 reads SYDVKM. The CDR3 is 15 amino acids. The germline V and J ends were trimmed by 6 bases and 4 bases, with 16 bases remaining between them. DNA of the CDR3: TGTGCCAGCAGCTGGGTGACGTACCTTAATCAGCCCCAGCATTTT. Protein sequence: CASSWVTYLNQPQHF.

This clonotype was seen ten or more times. The gene calls are TRBV5-1 and TRBJ2-1; a possible D gene is TRBD1 (6 bases). V was trimmed by 0 bases and J by 3 bases, leaving 16 bases between them. The CDR3 length is 17 residues. Germline assignment: CDR1 SGHRS and CDR2 YFSETQ. CDR3 DNA: TGCGCCAGCAGCTTGGATGGGGACACCCACGGCTACAATGAGCAGTTCTTC. Amino acids: CASSLDGDTHGYNEQFF.

This clonotype was recorded many times. The CDR3 DNA is TGTGCCACCACCCAAGACCCCCTTTTTTCACCCCTCCACTTT. Translating gives CATTQDPLFSPLHF. The chain couples TRBV15 to TRBJ1-6; D remains unclear. Trimming shortened V by 7 bases and J by 9 bases, and 16 bases separated the two germline ends. The germline V gene encodes CDR1 LNHNV and CDR2 YYDKDF (reference sequence). This CDR3 region has 14 residues.

At least ten counts were recorded for this clonotype. The chain combines TRBV4-3 with TRBJ2-3; maybe TRBD2 (6 bases). The V end was cut by 0 bases, the J end by 6 bases, with 16 bases between. Germline CDR1 LGHNA, CDR2 YSLEER. The CDR3 extends over 16 amino acids. CDR3 region: CASSQESRGGIDTQYF. The CDR3 DNA reads as TGCGCCAGCAGCCAAGAATCTAGGGGAGGAATCGATACGCAGTATTTT.

In this sample, this clonotype turned up many times. The chain joins TRBV20-1 to TRBJ2-1; D may be TRBD1 (5 bases). V was shortened by 4 bases and J by 3 bases, with 13 bases between the two germline ends. Germline values: CDR1 DFQATT, CDR2 SNEGSKA (reference sequence). The CDR3 loop spans 14 amino acids. The chain's CDR3 is CSATGSGYYNEQFF. CDR3 nucleotide sequence: TGCAGTGCTACAGGGTCAGGGTACTACAATGAGCAGTTCTTC.

Many counts were recorded for this clonotype. V and J are TRBV5-1 and TRBJ2-3; 7 bases line up with TRBD2. This CDR3 is built from 15 residues. Germline V gene lookup returns CDR1 SGHRS and CDR2 YFSETQ. V was pared by 7 bases and J by 4 bases, with 12 bases of the junction left unmatched. As DNA, the CDR3 is TGCGCCAGCGGGTGGGGGACTACCTTTTCAGATACGCAGTATTTT. Translating gives CASGWGTTFSDTQYF.

The sample holds many counts of this clonotype. The chain employs TRBV7-9 and TRBJ1-5; no firm D call. Trimming pared 1 base from V and 5 bases from J, leaving 3 bases between. Germline-derived CDR1 and CDR2 are SEHNR and FQNEAQ (reference sequence). The CDR3 runs to 12 residues. The CDR3 loop reads CASSLVDQPQHF. As DNA, the CDR3 is TGTGCCAGCAGCTTAGTTGATCAGCCCCAGCATTTT. The full variable domain, in which reference TRBV7-9 and TRBJ1-5 provide the parts outside the CDR3, is DTGVSQNPRHKITKRGQNVTFRCDPISEHNRLYWYRQTLGQGPEFLTYFQNEAQLEKSRLLSDRFSAERPKGSFSTLEIQRTEQGDSAMYLCASSLVDQPQHFGDGTRLSIL.

The sample holds many counts of this clonotype. The genes are TRBV3-1 and TRBJ2-5, with a tentative D call TRBD2 (6 bases). CDR1 is LGHDT, CDR2 YNNKEL, per germline (reference sequence). This CDR3 comprises 13 residues. V was clipped by 6 bases and J by 5 bases, with 13 bases between them. The CDR3 protein is CASRDYYLETQYF. In nucleotides, the CDR3 is TGTGCCAGCAGGGACTATTACCTGGAGACCCAGTACTTC.

The sample holds many counts of this clonotype. The J gene is TRBJ1-1, the V gene TRBV18; 8 bases are shared with TRBD1. The CDR3 totals 16 residues. CDR1 is KGHSH and CDR2 is LQKENI in the germline V gene. V trimming: 2 bases; J trimming: 1 base; junction bases outside the gene matches: 6. This chain's CDR3 is CASSPVLQGANTEAFF. Written as DNA, the CDR3 is TGTGCCAGCTCACCAGTACTCCAGGGGGCGAACACTGAAGCTTTCTTT.

This clonotype was seen repeatedly, ten times or more. V and J are TRBV5-1 and TRBJ2-3; TRBD1 matches 9 bases. The junction had 11 bases not matched to a gene; V was cut back by 4 bases and J by 5 bases. The CDR3 is 16 amino acids. Germline V gene data show CDR1 as SGHRS and CDR2 as YFSETQ. The CDR3 DNA reads as TGCGCCAGCAGCGGAAACGTCGGACAGGGGAGAGATACGCAGTATTTT. This sequence encodes CASSGNVGQGRDTQYF.

This clonotype was observed at least ten times. This chain uses TRBV5-1 with TRBJ2-7, with a weak D call TRBD2 (5 bases). Germline V CDR1 and CDR2: SGHRS, YFSETQ. V lost 0 bases and J 6 bases, leaving 16 bases between the germline ends. The CDR3 spans 15 residues. The CDR3 coding sequence is TGCGCCAGCAGCTTGGGGAGGTTCACCCCGGGCGAGCAGTACTTC. Its protein is CASSLGRFTPGEQYF.

This chain connects TRBV7-9 to TRBJ2-1; TRBD1 aligns across 7 bases. The CDR3 covers 14 residues. The junction had 10 bases not matched to a gene; V was cut back by 4 bases and J by 10 bases. CDR1 is SEHNR and CDR2 is FQNEAQ in the germline V gene (reference sequence). CDR3 amino acids: CASSSRTGPREQFF. CDR3 DNA sequence: TGTGCCAGCAGCTCCCGGACAGGTCCGCGGGAGCAGTTCTTC.

The chain combines TRBV4-3 with TRBJ2-1, with TRBD1 matching over 8 bases. Trimming cost V 10 bases and J 7 bases; bases outside gene matches: 15. CDR1 is LGHNA, CDR2 YSLEER, per germline. The CDR3 length is 15 residues. The CDR3 is CATSQDWGQENEQFF. CDR3 sequence (DNA): TGCGCCACAAGCCAAGATTGGGGACAGGAGAATGAGCAGTTCTTC.

This clonotype was detected many times. This chain links TRBV5-1 with TRBJ1-3; 7 nucleotides line up with TRBD1. CDR3 length: 15 amino acids. Per germline, CDR1 SGHRS and CDR2 YFSETQ. Trimming at V came to 4 bases and at J to 1 base, leaving 5 bases not matched to a gene. CDR3 sequence (DNA): TGCGCCAGCAGCCCACCAGGGGGTTCTGGAAACACCATATATTTT. It encodes CASSPPGGSGNTIYF.

This clonotype was observed at least ten times. The rearrangement links TRBV13 to TRBJ1-5; D is perhaps TRBD1 (5 bases). The germline CDR1 and CDR2 sequences are PRHDT and FYEKMQ (reference sequence). The CDR3 is 15 amino acids. Trimming stripped 5 bases from V and 4 bases from J, with 15 bases between. As DNA, the CDR3 is TGTGCCAGCAGCACATCACCTACAGGTAATCAGCCCCAGCATTTT. Protein: CASSTSPTGNQPQHF.

This clonotype was detected many times. The V call is TRBV4-1, the J call TRBJ2-3; 14 bases are shared with TRBD2. Per germline, CDR1 MGHRA and CDR2 YSYEKL. CDR3 length equals 17 residues. Trimming cost V 2 bases and J 2 bases; bases outside gene matches: 3. The CDR3 bases are TGCGCCAGCAGCCAATTGGGACTAGCGGGAGCCACAGATACGCAGTATTTT. Amino acids: CASSQLGLAGATDTQYF.

This clonotype was counted ten times or more. This chain links TRBV12-3 or TRBV12-4 with TRBJ2-7; D may be TRBD2 (5 bases). The CDR3 has 15 residues. Between the trimmed V and J ends, which lost 3 bases and 4 bases, there was a span of 16 bases. CDR3: CASSLGRLPLYEQYF. The CDR3 region has the DNA TGTGCCAGCAGTTTGGGGAGACTCCCACTTTACGAGCAGTACTTC.

This clonotype has just a few counts. The chain couples TRBV6-2 or TRBV6-3 to TRBJ2-2; no clear D gene. This CDR3 spans 14 amino acids. Looked up from germline, CDR1 is MNHEY and CDR2 is SVGEGT. The ends were cut back, 2 bases at V and 4 bases at J, with 8 bases in the middle. In DNA form, the CDR3 reads TGTGCCAGCAGTTACCCCCCGGGCACCGGGGAGCTGTTTTTT. This translates into CASSYPPGTGELFF.

This clonotype was observed at least ten times. V and J are TRBV20-1 and TRBJ2-3; D remains ambiguous. This CDR3 contains 13 residues. Deletions cut 5 bases from V and 6 bases from J, with 15 bases between. Looked up from germline, CDR1 is DFQATT and CDR2 is SNEGSKA (reference sequence). CDR3 protein: CSAPQARLDTQYF. CDR3 DNA: TGCAGTGCTCCCCAAGCCCGCCTGGATACGCAGTATTTT.

This clonotype was counted many times. The gene calls are TRBV12-3 or TRBV12-4 and TRBJ1-5; no firm D call. This CDR3 contains 17 residues. Trimming pared 3 bases from V and 0 bases from J, leaving 15 bases between. This chain's CDR3 is CASSLDRVEYSNQPQHF. As DNA, the CDR3 is TGTGCCAGCAGTTTGGATAGGGTGGAGTATAGCAATCAGCCCCAGCATTTT.

This clonotype was detected many times. The J gene is TRBJ1-1, the V gene TRBV14, with D maybe TRBD1 (6 bases). With 4 bases removed from V and 0 bases from J, the gap between germline ends came to 15 bases. Germline-derived CDR1 and CDR2 are SGHDN and FVKESK. This CDR3 contains 16 residues. CDR3 sequence reads: CASSPLPGQLNTEAFF. CDR3 nucleotide sequence: TGTGCCAGCAGCCCTCTCCCGGGACAATTGAACACTGAAGCTTTCTTT.

Ten or more counts support this clonotype. DNA for the CDR3: TGCAGTGCTGCCCGACGGGACTCTGGGGCCAACGTCCTGACTTTC. Protein sequence: CSAARRDSGANVLTF. The J gene is TRBJ2-6, the V gene TRBV20-1, with D maybe TRBD2 (5 bases). Germline CDR1 DFQATT, CDR2 SNEGSKA (reference sequence). V was shortened by 5 bases and J by 0 bases, with 11 bases between the two germline ends. This CDR3 is built from 15 residues.

This clonotype came up many times. The rearrangement links TRBV5-1 to TRBJ2-2, with D uncertain. CDR1 and CDR2 (germline): SGHRS, YFSETQ. This CDR3 is 12 amino acids long. V was cut by 0 bases and J by 7 bases, with 4 bases left in between. CDR3 nucleotide sequence: TGCGCCAGCAGCTTGGAAGGCGGGGAGCTGTTTTTT. Residues: CASSLEGGELFF.

In its sample, this clonotype was seen many times. The chain couples TRBV4-3 to TRBJ1-6; the D gene is possibly TRBD1 (5 bases). Deletions cut 0 bases from V and 2 bases from J, with 17 bases between. The CDR3 loop spans 19 amino acids. Germline CDR1 LGHNA, CDR2 YSLEER. The DNA of the CDR3 is TGCGCCAGCAGCCAAGATAGGCAGGGAGCTTGGACCTATAATTCACCCCTCCACTTT. This codes for CASSQDRQGAWTYNSPLHF.